A single sample gave rise to the 30 T cell receptor beta chains below, sequenced in a study of regulatory T cells in long-lasting Graves disease. As for time point: persistent/refractory GD, antithyroid drugs over 5 years with positive TRAb. The TCR library was made from RNA that had been extracted from PBMCs in TRIzol. Assembly of TCR beta libraries relied on iRepertoire HTBI primers together with Arm-PCR of CDR3 regions. Each CDR3 protein gets one entry after TCRdb re-called the multiplex PCR reads with MiXCR. The sample has 500,000 to 800,000 distinct CDR3 sequences, around 32% seen once. The specimen comprised peripheral blood mononuclear cells (PBMCs), sampled when the disease was refractory, from a patient treated with antithyroid drugs. Every receptor here comes from a female donor with Graves disease.

The rearrangement links TRBV27 to TRBJ1-1, with 9 bases aligning to TRBD1. This CDR3 contains 17 residues. J lost 4 bases, V lost 1 base, and 10 bases had no gene match. Germline CDR1 reads MNHEY; CDR2 reads SMNVEV (reference sequence). As DNA, the CDR3 is TGTGCCAGCAGTTTATTATGGACAGGGGATGTTCGCACTGAAGCTTTCTTT. It is translated as CASSLLWTGDVRTEAFF.

V is TRBV7-9 and J is TRBJ1-1, with 10 bases fitting TRBD1. CDR1 SEHNR and CDR2 FQNEAQ come from the germline V gene (reference sequence). This CDR3 has 16 residues. V lost 5 bases, J lost 6 bases, and 12 bases stayed unmatched. CDR3 protein: CASSESGGQGVSEAFF. The DNA of the CDR3 is TGTGCCAGCAGCGAATCCGGTGGACAGGGGGTTTCTGAAGCTTTCTTT.

Only a few counts were recorded for this clonotype. The chain uses TRBV6-2 or TRBV6-3 and TRBJ2-3; no reliable D call. The CDR3 sequence is 14 residues long. The V end was cut by 4 bases, the J end by 0 bases, with 8 bases between. Germline CDR1 is MNHEY and CDR2 is SVGEGT. CDR3 DNA: TGTGCCAGCAGTTTTGGACGGAGCACAGATACGCAGTATTTT. It codes for CASSFGRSTDTQYF.

This clonotype was found a few times. The V and J genes are TRBV10-3 and TRBJ1-1, with a possible D match to TRBD1 (5 bases). Germline V gene data show CDR1 as ENHRY and CDR2 as SYGVKD. V lost 0 bases to trimming and J lost 2 bases, with 7 bases between them. The CDR3 runs 14 residues. The CDR3 coding sequence is TGTGCCATCAGTGAGTCGCAGGGAAACACTGAAGCTTTCTTT. Amino acids: CAISESQGNTEAFF.

The rearrangement uses TRBV20-1 and TRBJ1-1; D is possibly TRBD1 (5 bases). V was shortened by 5 bases and J by 6 bases, with 19 bases between the two germline ends. Germline V gene data show CDR1 as DFQATT and CDR2 as SNEGSKA (reference sequence). This CDR3 has 14 residues. CDR3 loop: CSALIAGLDAEAFF. CDR3 DNA sequence: TGCAGTGCTTTGATCGCAGGGTTGGATGCTGAAGCTTTCTTT.

V usage is TRBV7-3 and J usage is TRBJ1-3; D unclear. Germline values: CDR1 SGHTA, CDR2 FQGTGA. Deletions cut 6 bases from V and 0 bases from J, with 15 bases between. The CDR3 totals 16 residues. CDR3 bases: TGTGCCAGCAGAATAAGTTCTTCCGGCTCTGGAAACACCATATATTTT. It is translated as CASRISSSGSGNTIYF.

The V call is TRBV4-1, the J call TRBJ2-7, with TRBD2 identical over 9 bases. The germline V gene encodes CDR1 MGHRA and CDR2 YSYEKL. The V and J ends lost 3 bases and 3 bases, in that order; junction bases with no gene match: 3. CDR3 size: 14 residues. The CDR3 loop reads CASSHRTSVYEQYF. In DNA, the CDR3 is TGCGCCAGCAGCCACCGGACTAGCGTCTACGAGCAGTACTTC.

The V and J genes are TRBV7-3 and TRBJ2-2, with 8 bases lining up with TRBD1. The length of the CDR3 is 17 residues. V lost 1 base and J lost 0; bases outside the gene matches: 4. Germline CDR1 reads SGHTA; CDR2 reads FQGTGA. CDR3 in DNA: TGTGCCAGCAGCTTAATGCCAGGGGGCGCGAACACCGGGGAGCTGTTTTTT. It yields the protein CASSLMPGGANTGELFF. Full variable domain (rest looked up from reference TRBV7-3 and TRBJ2-2): GAGVSQTPSNKVTEKGKYVELRCDPISGHTALYWYRQSLGQGPEFLIYFQGTGAADDSGLPNDRFFAVRPEGSVSTLKIQRTERGDSAVYLCASSLMPGGANTGELFFGEGSRLTVL.

The chain joins TRBV2 to TRBJ1-6, with D perhaps TRBD1 (5 bases). V was trimmed by 8 bases and J by 4 bases, leaving 12 bases between them. The length of the CDR3 is 14 residues. Per germline, CDR1 SNHLY and CDR2 FYNNEI. The CDR3 sequence is CASSGTDYNSPLHF. CDR3 sequence (DNA): TGTGCCAGCTCCGGGACGGATTATAATTCACCCCTCCACTTT.

This clonotype was counted ten times or more. V and J are TRBV2 and TRBJ2-5; D not resolved. V was pared by 5 bases and J by 5 bases, with 18 bases between. The germline gives CDR1 SNHLY, CDR2 FYNNEI. The CDR3 covers 15 residues. The chain's CDR3 is CASSPLGYSTETQYF. In nucleotides, the CDR3 is TGTGCCAGCAGTCCCCTAGGATATAGCACGGAGACCCAGTACTTC.

Only a few counts were recorded for this clonotype. The chain is built from TRBV28 and TRBJ1-2, with D possibly being TRBD1 (5 bases). With 4 bases removed from V and 7 bases from J, the gap between germline ends came to 13 bases. This CDR3 spans 13 amino acids. Per the germline V gene, CDR1 is MDHEN and CDR2 is SYDVKM. CDR3 DNA: TGTGCCAGCAGTTCGGATTCAGGGTTTGGCTACACCTTC. Translation: CASSSDSGFGYTF.

This clonotype was detected a few times. The chain couples TRBV12-5 to TRBJ2-2; 13 bases agree with TRBD2. CDR3 size: 19 residues. Germline-derived CDR1 and CDR2 are LGHNT and FRNRAP. Trimming at V came to 3 bases and at J to 0 bases, leaving 7 bases not matched to a gene. This chain's CDR3 is CASGLPLLAGGANTGELFF. The CDR3, as DNA: TGTGCTAGTGGTTTACCCCTACTAGCGGGAGGGGCGAACACCGGGGAGCTGTTTTTT.

V is TRBV7-9 and J is TRBJ1-2; TRBD1 matches 8 bases. V lost 7 bases to trimming and J lost 4 bases; unmatched junction nucleotides: 8. This CDR3 has 14 amino acids. CDR1 SEHNR and CDR2 FQNEAQ come from the germline V gene (reference sequence). CDR3 bases: TGTGCCAGCACCGGGGACAGGCTGTTCTATGGCTACACCTTC. Its protein is CASTGDRLFYGYTF.

The chain employs TRBV3-1 and TRBJ1-2, with 7 bases matching TRBD1. Germline assignment: CDR1 LGHDT and CDR2 YNNKEL (reference sequence). V was clipped by 2 bases and J by 7 bases; unmatched bases: 4. This CDR3 is 13 amino acids long. DNA of the CDR3: TGTGCCAGCAGCCAAAGACAGGGCCTTGGCTACACCTTC. Protein: CASSQRQGLGYTF.

This chain uses TRBV12-5 with TRBJ2-2; 15 bases align to TRBD2. With V trimmed by 1 base and J by 4 bases, 4 bases remained unmatched. The CDR3 consists of 18 residues. CDR1 LGHNT and CDR2 FRNRAP come from the germline V gene. The CDR3 is CASGLGGLAGGVTGELFF. The CDR3 bases are TGTGCTAGTGGTTTGGGCGGACTAGCGGGAGGGGTCACCGGGGAGCTGTTTTTT.

This clonotype was counted a few times. CDR3 DNA: TGTGCCAGCAGTTACTCGAAACTAAGGGACAGGGGGCACAATCAGCCCCAGCATTTT. Translation gives CASSYSKLRDRGHNQPQHF. The chain recombines TRBV6-5 with TRBJ1-5, with TRBD1 identical over 12 bases. This CDR3 is built from 19 residues. V trimming: 0 bases; J trimming: 3 bases; junction bases outside the gene matches: 9. CDR1 is MNHEY, CDR2 SVGAGI, per germline.

There are a few counts of this clonotype. The rearrangement links TRBV3-1 to TRBJ2-7; a weak D match, TRBD2 (5 bases). The CDR3 is 17 amino acids. Trimming shortened V by 0 bases and J by 6 bases, and 21 bases separated the two germline ends. Germline lookup yields CDR1 LGHDT and CDR2 YNNKEL (reference sequence). CDR3 nucleotide sequence: TGTGCCAGCAGCCAAGACTTCCAACTAGTAGCCGCTCGCGAGCAGTACTTC. This sequence encodes CASSQDFQLVAAREQYF.

This clonotype turned up a few times. DNA for the CDR3: TGCGCCAGCAGCTTGGCCGGGACTAGCGTGGCGCGGGCCGGGGAGCTGTTTTTT. Encoded protein: CASSLAGTSVARAGELFF. V is TRBV5-1 and J is TRBJ2-2, with 10 bases lining up with TRBD2. V shed 0 bases and J 6 bases; nucleotides not matched to a gene: 11. Germline V gene sequence: CDR1 SGHRS, CDR2 YFSETQ. The CDR3 runs to 18 residues.

On this clonotype itself: As the CDR3 is not closed by the conserved phenylalanine or tryptophan, this likely results from a read error. The chain combines TRBV15 with TRBJ2-5; the D is unclear. Trimming cost V 5 bases and J 5 bases, with 18 bases left between them. This CDR3 region has 15 residues. Germline values: CDR1 LNHNV, CDR2 YYDKDF (reference sequence). DNA of the CDR3: TGTGCCACCAGCCCGCGCGATCTCTTTCAGGAGACCCAGTACCTC. It translates to CATSPRDLFQETQYL.

V and J are TRBV3-1 and TRBJ1-2; weak D call: TRBD1 (5 bases). This CDR3 contains 13 residues. V lost 1 base and J lost 8, with 11 bases in between. CDR1 and CDR2 from the germline V gene are LGHDT and YNNKEL (reference sequence). Here the CDR3 DNA reads TGTGCCAGCAGCCAAGCTCAGGGAACCGGCTACACCTTC. This sequence encodes CASSQAQGTGYTF.

The V and J genes are TRBV25-1 and TRBJ1-2; D is uncertain. V was clipped by 0 bases and J by 8 bases, with 13 bases between them. The CDR3 spans 14 residues. CDR1 is MGHDK and CDR2 is SYGVNS in the germline V gene. The CDR3 is CASSEYGPEGGYTF. The CDR3 DNA follows: TGTGCCAGCAGTGAATACGGTCCCGAGGGCGGCTACACCTTC.

The chain is built from TRBV12-3 or TRBV12-4 and TRBJ2-4; no clear D gene. Trimming removed 4 bases at V and 10 bases at J, with 14 bases between. There are 13 residues in the CDR3. In nucleotides, the CDR3 is TGTGCCAGCAGTTACTCTACCTTAGGTATTCAGTACTTC. It translates to CASSYSTLGIQYF.

V usage is TRBV7-9 and J usage is TRBJ1-1; D remains ambiguous. The CDR3 has 15 amino acids. Trimming took off 0 bases at V and 6 bases at J, with 14 bases between the two ends. Germline V gives CDR1 SEHNR, CDR2 FQNEAQ (reference sequence). The CDR3 sequence: CASSLAGSEGAEAFF. CDR3 sequence (DNA): TGTGCCAGCAGCTTAGCCGGGTCCGAGGGAGCTGAAGCTTTCTTT.

This chain connects TRBV27 to TRBJ2-3; 10 nucleotides match TRBD1. Trimming at V came to 6 bases and at J to 0 bases, leaving 12 bases not matched to a gene. In germline, CDR1 is MNHEY, CDR2 SMNVEV (reference sequence). The CDR3 sequence is 18 residues long. The CDR3 here is CASRDWGQGILSTDTQYF. The CDR3 DNA reads TGTGCCAGCAGGGATTGGGGACAGGGGATACTTAGCACAGATACGCAGTATTTT.

This clonotype was found many times. The chain couples TRBV6-1 to TRBJ1-2, with D possibly TRBD1 on 5 matching bases. Deletions cut 7 bases from V and 7 bases from J, with 16 bases between. The CDR3 loop spans 13 amino acids. In germline, CDR1 is MNHNS, CDR2 SASEGT. The DNA for the CDR3 is TGTGCCAGCACCCAAACAGGACTTGTTGGCTACACCTTC. Translated: CASTQTGLVGYTF.

This clonotype was seen once. V and J are TRBV7-9 and TRBJ2-1; TRBD2 matches 10 bases. The V segment lost 3 bases and the J segment 6 bases; nucleotides outside the gene matches: 17. The CDR3 is 19 residues long. CDR1 is SEHNR, CDR2 FQNEAQ, per germline (reference sequence). The CDR3 loop reads CASSFPGSASGSVGNEQFF. CDR3 nucleotides: TGTGCCAGCAGCTTCCCCGGGTCGGCTAGCGGGAGTGTGGGCAATGAGCAGTTCTTC.

The chain has TRBV2 and TRBJ2-6; no reliable D call. Per germline, CDR1 SNHLY and CDR2 FYNNEI. Trimming left V 4 bases short and J 2 bases short, with 9 bases between. CDR3 length: 15 residues. CDR3 amino acids: CASSVQRTGANVLTF. Written as DNA, the CDR3 is TGTGCCAGCAGTGTCCAGAGGACTGGGGCCAACGTCCTGACTTTC.

Turning to this clonotype: A far larger clone is only one base removed, so a read error is likely. The chain carries TRBV7-9 and TRBJ2-7; no clear D gene. The V gene's germline CDR1 is SEHNR and CDR2 FQNEAQ (reference sequence). This CDR3 is built from 11 residues. CDR3 DNA: TGTGCCAACAGCTTCTCCTACGAGCAGTACTTC. Encoded protein: CANSFSYEQYF.

This clonotype was seen ten or more times. This chain connects TRBV12-3 or TRBV12-4 to TRBJ1-1; no clear D gene. Trimming removed 8 bases at V and 3 bases at J, with 16 bases between. This CDR3 contains 14 residues. The DNA for the CDR3 is TGTGCCAGCTCTTTCCGGGCTTCAGACACTGAAGCTTTCTTT. Its translation is CASSFRASDTEAFF.

J is TRBJ1-1 and V is TRBV7-2, with D possibly being TRBD1 (5 bases). Germline CDR1 and CDR2: SGHTA and FQGNSA. The CDR3 has 15 amino acids. V lost 5 bases to trimming and J lost 0 bases, with 13 bases between them. CDR3 amino acids: CASSPGRAMNTEAFF. The DNA of the CDR3 is TGTGCCAGCAGCCCGGGACGGGCAATGAACACTGAAGCTTTCTTT.